This TCR beta chain originates from a study of blood T cell repertoires in COVID-19. The data were produced by immunoSEQ multiplex PCR, yet TCRdb's version contains in-frame clones alone and is incomplete. The table shows about 310,000 clones, with roughly 89% occurring only once. V was shortened by 5 bases and J by 2 bases, with 16 bases between the two germline ends. The CDR3 has 16 amino acids. In germline, CDR1 is SEHNR, CDR2 FQNEAQ (reference sequence). This TCR derives from a woman under 30 who had recovered from COVID-19. Sequenced: PBMCs or T cells enriched from blood (not recorded which). The chain couples TRBV7-9 to TRBJ1-5; the D gene is possibly TRBD1 (5 bases). CDR3 DNA sequence: TGTGCCAGCAGCCTAAGCGGGGGAATTGGCAATCAGCCCCAGCATTTT. Translated, it gives CASSLSGGIGNQPQHF.